These 27 T cell receptor beta chains originate from one sample sequenced in a study of blood T cell repertoires in COVID-19. Assay used: immunoSEQ multiplex PCR; TCRdb lists only in-frame clones, some missing. The data contain more than 300,000 clones, about 88% of them singletons. The sequenced material came from peripheral blood. These receptors were taken from a woman in her 70s with COVID-19, enrolled during active disease.

The rearrangement uses TRBV5-1 and TRBJ2-5; tentative D call: TRBD1 (6 bases). Germline loops: CDR1 SGHRS, CDR2 YFSETQ. The CDR3 length is 16 residues. V shed 0 bases and J shed 1 base, with 13 bases lying between them. CDR3: CASSLVSARGQETQYF. The CDR3 coding sequence is TGCGCCAGCAGCTTGGTGTCGGCCAGGGGCCAAGAGACCCAGTACTTC.

The CDR3 DNA follows: TGTGCCAGCAGCCCGGGACAGGTGGGGTACGAGCAGTACTTC. It codes for CASSPGQVGYEQYF. The V gene is TRBV9, the J gene TRBJ2-7; 8 bases fit TRBD1. V lost 4 bases, J lost 4 bases, and 7 bases stayed unmatched. Germline V gives CDR1 SGDLS, CDR2 YYNGEE. The CDR3 sequence is 14 residues long.

The V and J genes are TRBV28 and TRBJ2-1; TRBD2 is a possible D gene (7 bases). Germline V gene sequence: CDR1 MDHEN, CDR2 SYDVKM. The CDR3 has 17 residues. Trimming removed 1 base at V and 3 bases at J, with 16 bases between. CDR3 sequence reads: CASSLFAAGALYNEQFF. The CDR3 DNA sequence: TGTGCCAGCAGTTTATTTGCGGCGGGGGCTCTCTACAATGAGCAGTTCTTC. Filled out from reference TRBV28 and TRBJ2-1, the complete variable domain reads DVKVTQSSRYLVKRTGEKVFLECVQDMDHENMFWYRQDPGLGLRLIYFSYDVKMKEKGDIPEGYSVSREKKERFSLILESASTNQTSMYLCASSLFAAGALYNEQFFGPGTRLTVL.

The chain is built from TRBV30 and TRBJ1-6, with D uncertain. This CDR3 has 14 amino acids. V lost 2 bases, J lost 6 bases, and 11 bases lay in between. In germline, CDR1 is GTSNPN, CDR2 SVGIG (reference sequence). In nucleotides, the CDR3 is TGTGCCTGGAGTCCCCCGTCGGGTAATTCACCCCTCCACTTT. This gives the protein CAWSPPSGNSPLHF. Together with reference TRBV30 and TRBJ1-6, the CDR3 gives the full variable domain: SQTIHQWPATLVQPVGSPLSLECTVEGTSNPNLYWYRQAAGRGLQLLFYSVGIGQISSEVPQNLSASRPQDRQFILSSKKLLLSDSGFYLCAWSPPSGNSPLHFGNGTRLTVT.

V and J are TRBV5-4 and TRBJ2-7, with TRBD2 identical over 12 bases. Germline lookup yields CDR1 SGHNT and CDR2 YYREEE (reference sequence). With V trimmed by 2 bases and J by 2 bases, 2 bases remained unmatched. CDR3 size: 15 residues. For the CDR3, the DNA is TGTGCCAGCAGCTTATGGACTAGCGGGACCTACGAGCAGTACTTC. Its translation: CASSLWTSGTYEQYF.

The gene calls are TRBV20-1 and TRBJ1-2, with TRBD1 as a possible D gene (5 bases). Trimming removed 6 bases at V and 5 bases at J, with 10 bases between. CDR1 and CDR2 (germline): DFQATT, SNEGSKA (reference sequence). This CDR3 comprises 11 residues. The CDR3, as DNA: TGCAGTGCGCGGCGACAGTATGGCTACACCTTC. The encoded protein is CSARRQYGYTF.

This clone was detected only once. The chain carries TRBV7-2 and TRBJ2-1; 7 bases match TRBD1. The CDR3 is made up of 13 amino acids. CDR1 SGHTA and CDR2 FQGNSA come from the germline V gene. V trimming: 5 bases; J trimming: 7 bases; junction bases outside the gene matches: 5. The CDR3 loop reads CASSLDRSNEQFF. The CDR3 bases are TGTGCCAGCAGCCTGGACAGGTCAAATGAGCAGTTCTTC.

The V gene is TRBV2, the J gene TRBJ2-5; TRBD2 aligns across 12 bases. Germline values: CDR1 SNHLY, CDR2 FYNNEI. Trimming cost V 5 bases and J 4 bases; bases outside gene matches: 2. The CDR3 consists of 14 residues. The CDR3 DNA follows: TGTGCCAGCAGTAGGACTAGCGGGGCAGAGACCCAGTACTTC. This codes for CASSRTSGAETQYF.

This sequence joins TRBV28 and TRBJ1-4; TRBD1 is a possible D gene (6 bases). Trimming removed 5 bases at V and 6 bases at J, with 7 bases between. Germline loops: CDR1 MDHEN, CDR2 SYDVKM. The length of the CDR3 is 12 residues. CDR3 sequence: CASSRTDEKLFF. CDR3 bases: TGTGCCAGCAGTCGGACAGATGAAAAACTGTTTTTT.

The chain joins TRBV5-5 to TRBJ2-1, with a tentative D call TRBD2 (6 bases). There are 15 residues in the CDR3. Germline CDR1 is SGHKS and CDR2 is YYEKEE (reference sequence). V was trimmed by 5 bases and J by 8 bases, leaving 20 bases between them. In DNA, the CDR3 is TGTGCCAGCAGTCACCGGGACTTCGGTGGGGATGAGCAGTTCTTC. Protein sequence: CASSHRDFGGDEQFF.

This clone occurred a few times. The chain recombines TRBV3-1 (or the pseudogene TRBV3-2) with TRBJ1-1; D remains ambiguous. CDR3 length equals 12 residues. The V end was cut by 6 bases, the J end by 5 bases, with 10 bases between. Germline V gene data show CDR1 as LGHDT and CDR2 as YNNKEL (reference sequence). The DNA of the CDR3 is TGTGCCAGCAGTGCGAGGAGGACTGAAGCTTTCTTT. This sequence encodes CASSARRTEAFF.

CDR3 region: CASSRQAEQYF. In nucleotides, the CDR3 is TGTGCCAGCAGTCGCCAGGCCGAGCAGTACTTC. The rearrangement uses TRBV9 and TRBJ2-7; no definite D call. Deletions cut 5 bases from V and 6 bases from J, with 9 bases between. The CDR3 spans 11 residues. From germline, CDR1 is SGDLS and CDR2 YYNGEE.

This sequence joins TRBV12-5 and TRBJ1-2, with D perhaps matching TRBD1 (6 bases). Trimming pared 4 bases from V and 6 bases from J, leaving 18 bases between. The CDR3 is 15 residues long. Germline CDR1 reads LGHNT; CDR2 reads FRNRAP. This chain's CDR3 is CASGSRGSGGNGYTF. The CDR3 nucleotides read TGTGCTAGTGGTTCCCGGGGATCGGGGGGCAATGGCTACACCTTC. Complete variable domain (other parts from reference TRBV12-5 and TRBJ1-2): DARVTQTPRHKVTEMGQEVTMRCQPILGHNTVFWYRQTMMQGLELLAYFRNRAPLDDSGMPKDRFSAEMPDATLATLKIQPSEPRDSAVYFCASGSRGSGGNGYTFGSGTRLTVV.

The V gene is TRBV5-6, the J gene TRBJ2-7; 9 positions match TRBD1. CDR1 is SGHDT, CDR2 YYEEEE, per germline. The CDR3 covers 15 residues. The V segment lost 2 bases and the J segment 7 bases; nucleotides outside the gene matches: 10. CDR3 coding DNA: TGTGCCAGCAGCTTCGCCCCCGGACAGGGGAAGGAGCAGTACTTC. Translation: CASSFAPGQGKEQYF.

This chain connects TRBV7-9 to TRBJ2-3; unclear D gene. This CDR3 contains 16 residues. Germline CDR1 SEHNR, CDR2 FQNEAQ (reference sequence). V lost 5 bases to trimming and J lost 1 base, with 16 bases between them. The DNA of the CDR3 is TGTGCCAGCAGCCTTGATCTCACCATAGGCACAGATACGCAGTATTTT. Amino acids: CASSLDLTIGTDTQYF.

This clone was recorded only once. The chain is built from TRBV19 and TRBJ1-2, with TRBD1 as a possible D gene (5 bases). The V end was cut by 5 bases, the J end by 4 bases, with 17 bases between. The CDR3 totals 15 residues. In germline, CDR1 is LNHDA, CDR2 SQIVND (reference sequence). CDR3 DNA sequence: TGTGCCAGTAGTCCCGGGGGAGGGCGCCTCTATGGCTACACCTTC. Its translation is CASSPGGGRLYGYTF.

CDR3 residues: CASSLYEHNYGYTF. The CDR3 DNA reads as TGTGCCAGCAGCCTTTACGAGCATAACTATGGCTACACCTTC. The V gene is TRBV28, the J gene TRBJ1-2, with D uncertain. The length of the CDR3 is 14 residues. Looked up from germline, CDR1 is MDHEN and CDR2 is SYDVKM. The germline V and J ends were trimmed by 6 bases and 1 base, with 12 bases remaining between them.

The chain is built from TRBV24-1 and TRBJ1-2, with D perhaps matching TRBD1 (5 bases). In germline, CDR1 is KGHDR, CDR2 SFDVKD. This CDR3 has 11 amino acids. Deletions cut 3 bases from V and 13 bases from J, with 11 bases between. CDR3 residues: CATSDGGAITF. The CDR3 coding sequence is TGTGCCACCAGTGATGGAGGGGCTATCACCTTC.

This clone has at least ten counts. As DNA, the CDR3 is TGTGCCAGCAGCGTTCAGCCAGGGGACTATGGCTACACCTTC. Translating gives CASSVQPGDYGYTF. This sequence joins TRBV9 and TRBJ1-2; tentative D call: TRBD1 (6 bases). The CDR3 extends over 14 amino acids. The V end was cut by 2 bases, the J end by 3 bases, with 11 bases between. CDR1 SGDLS and CDR2 YYNGEE come from the germline V gene. The full variable domain, its missing parts supplied by reference TRBV9 and TRBJ1-2, is DSGVTQTPKHLITATGQRVTLRCSPRSGDLSVYWYQQSLDQGLQFLIQYYNGEERAKGNILERFSAQQFPDLHSELNLSSLELGDSALYFCASSVQPGDYGYTFGSGTRLTVV.

The chain couples TRBV2 to TRBJ2-7; 7 bases are shared with TRBD1. Germline V gene lookup returns CDR1 SNHLY and CDR2 FYNNEI. The V and J ends lost 6 bases and 2 bases, in that order; junction bases with no gene match: 7. The CDR3 length is 14 residues. CDR3: CASSSGTDPYEQYF. DNA of the CDR3: TGTGCCAGCAGCTCCGGGACAGATCCCTACGAGCAGTACTTC.

The chain has TRBV2 and TRBJ2-7, with TRBD1 matching 10 bases. V trimming: 10 bases; J trimming: 4 bases; junction bases outside the gene matches: 13. The CDR3 has 15 residues. The germline CDR1 and CDR2 sequences are SNHLY and FYNNEI. The CDR3 sequence is CATAPPGQGRYEQYF. Here the CDR3 DNA reads TGTGCCACCGCTCCACCGGGACAGGGGAGGTACGAGCAGTACTTC.

The chain uses TRBV19 and TRBJ2-7; weak D call: TRBD2 (5 bases). Germline assignment: CDR1 LNHDA and CDR2 SQIVND (reference sequence). V was clipped by 6 bases and J by 4 bases, with 19 bases between them. CDR3 length: 15 amino acids. This chain's CDR3 is CASSPGGGQIYEQYF. CDR3 nucleotides: TGTGCCAGTAGCCCCGGAGGAGGCCAGATTTACGAGCAGTACTTC. Full variable domain (outside the CDR3, taken from reference TRBV19 and TRBJ2-7): DGGITQSPKYLFRKEGQNVTLSCEQNLNHDAMYWYRQDPGQGLRLIYYSQIVNDFQKGDIAEGYSVSREKKESFPLTVTSAQKNPTAFYLCASSPGGGQIYEQYFGPGTRLTVT.

V is TRBV19 and J is TRBJ1-6; 8 bases agree with TRBD1. CDR1 and CDR2 from the germline V gene are LNHDA and SQIVND (reference sequence). This CDR3 has 17 residues. The junction had 5 bases not matched to a gene; V was cut back by 0 bases and J by 4 bases. The CDR3 bases are TGTGCCAGTAGTATAGATGGGACAGGAGCATATAATTCACCCCTCCACTTT. Amino acids: CASSIDGTGAYNSPLHF.

The chain links TRBV7-8 to TRBJ1-2; D remains ambiguous. The CDR3 sequence is 18 residues long. Trimming removed 5 bases at V and 0 bases at J, with 22 bases between. Germline V lookup: CDR1 SGHVS, CDR2 FQNEAQ. The chain's CDR3 is CASSAIARLQYTNYGYTF. The CDR3 DNA is TGTGCCAGCAGCGCAATAGCGCGTCTACAGTATACTAACTATGGCTACACCTTC. Full variable domain (outside the CDR3, taken from reference TRBV7-8 and TRBJ1-2): GAGVSQSPRYKVAKRGQDVALRCDPISGHVSLFWYQQALGQGPEFLTYFQNEAQLDKSGLPSDRFFAERPEGSVSTLKIQRTQQEDSAVYLCASSAIARLQYTNYGYTFGSGTRLTVV.

This clone was seen only a few times. V gene TRBV29-1 combines with J gene TRBJ1-2, with D unresolved. CDR3 length: 13 amino acids. Trimming left V 4 bases short and J 5 bases short, with 14 bases between. Germline V gene sequence: CDR1 SQVTM, CDR2 ANQGSEA. The DNA for the CDR3 is TGCAGCGTTGTGACGGCGGGTCTATATGGCTACACCTTC. Amino acid sequence: CSVVTAGLYGYTF.

Comment on this clone: This sample includes further DNA sequences coding for the same CDR3. The V call is TRBV27, the J call TRBJ1-2; D is ambiguous. CDR1 is MNHEY, CDR2 SMNVEV, per germline (reference sequence). V lost 0 bases to trimming and J lost 0 bases, with 8 bases between them. The CDR3 length is 15 residues. In nucleotides, the CDR3 is TGTGCCAGCAGTTTATCTCCCGGAGCTAACTATGGCTACACCTTC. It specifies CASSLSPGANYGYTF.

V and J are TRBV5-1 and TRBJ1-1; 7 nucleotides align to TRBD1. J gave up 0 bases and V 5 bases, and 7 bases lay outside the gene matches. In germline, CDR1 is SGHRS, CDR2 YFSETQ. The CDR3 is 15 residues long. CDR3 protein: CASRDRPAMNTEAFF. DNA for the CDR3: TGCGCCAGCAGGGACAGGCCCGCCATGAACACTGAAGCTTTCTTT.